Sequencing of this TCR beta chain was carried out in a study of blood T cell repertoires in COVID-19. The wider study: There were acute and convalescent COVID-19 samples, and they came from the United States, Italy and Spain. PBMCs, B-cell-depleted T cells, or T cells provided the cDNA or gDNA that made up the material.

Per the original methods: From reference gene primer amplification, estimates of nucleated cell counts were derived. TCRdb's table, derived via immunoSEQ multiplex PCR, lists solely in-frame clones and lacks some. V, J and clone size were drawn from that table, and D and trimming were deduced from the DNA. The sample lists tens of thousands of clones, about 83% occurring once. Patients of the Seattle cohort, enrolled during active infection, were followed longitudinally. The CDR3 consists of 18 residues. Germline assignment: CDR1 MDHEN and CDR2 SYDVKM. The junction had 15 bases not matched to a gene; V was cut back by 8 bases and J by 2 bases.

J is TRBJ2-3 and V is TRBV28, with 11 positions matching TRBD2. This TCR derives from a young man with COVID-19, enrolled during active disease. The sample taken for sequencing was peripheral blood. The DNA of the CDR3 is TGTGCCAGCGGGCATCAGGCCTTAGCGGGAGGGAACACAGATACGCAGTATTTT. Its translation: CASGHQALAGGNTDTQYF.